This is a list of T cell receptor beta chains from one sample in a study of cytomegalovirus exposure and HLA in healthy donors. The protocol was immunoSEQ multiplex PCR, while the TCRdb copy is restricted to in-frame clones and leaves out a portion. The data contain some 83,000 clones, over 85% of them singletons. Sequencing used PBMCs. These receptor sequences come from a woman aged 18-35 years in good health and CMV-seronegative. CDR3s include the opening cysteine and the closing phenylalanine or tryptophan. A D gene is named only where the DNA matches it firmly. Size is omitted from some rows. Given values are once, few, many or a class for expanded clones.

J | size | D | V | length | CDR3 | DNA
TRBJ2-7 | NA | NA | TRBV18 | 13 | CASSPGADYEQYF | TGTGCCAGCTCACCAGGGGCGGACTACGAGCAGTACTTC
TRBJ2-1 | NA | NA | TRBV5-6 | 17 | CASSSLARRSSYNEQFF | TGTGCCAGCAGCTCCTTAGCCAGGAGGAGCTCCTACAATGAGCAGTTCTTC
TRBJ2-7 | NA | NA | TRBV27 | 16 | CASSRESGGVFYEQYF | TGTGCCAGCAGTCGGGAGTCAGGGGGAGTATTCTACGAGCAGTACTTC
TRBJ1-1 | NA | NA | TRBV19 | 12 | CAVGGRATEAFF | TGTGCCGTAGGGGGGAGGGCCACTGAAGCTTTCTTT
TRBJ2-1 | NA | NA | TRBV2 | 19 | CASSEDVRSSEKPYNEQFF | TGTGCCAGCAGTGAAGACGTTAGGTCTAGCGAGAAACCCTACAATGAGCAGTTCTTC
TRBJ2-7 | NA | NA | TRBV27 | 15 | CASSKWAGSRYEQYF | TGTGCCAGCAGTAAGTGGGCAGGGTCACGGTACGAGCAGTACTTC
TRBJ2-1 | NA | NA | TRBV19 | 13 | CASSVDSGNEQFF | TGTGCCAGTAGTGTTGACTCGGGTAATGAGCAGTTCTTC
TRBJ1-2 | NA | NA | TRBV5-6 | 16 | CASSLEQGRINYGYTF | TGTGCCAGCAGCTTGGAACAGGGTCGGATTAACTATGGCTACACCTTC
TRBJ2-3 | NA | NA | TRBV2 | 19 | CASSDLAALAPGEEDTQYF | TGTGCCAGCAGTGACCTCGCGGCTCTAGCGCCCGGCGAGGAAGATACGCAGTATTTT
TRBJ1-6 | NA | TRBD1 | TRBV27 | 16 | CASSSAPGTGNSPLHF | TGTGCCAGCAGTTCGGCCCCCGGGACAGGGAATTCACCCCTCCACTTT
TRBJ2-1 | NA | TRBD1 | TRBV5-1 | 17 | CASSLAQPGQPHNEQFF | TGCGCCAGCAGCTTGGCGCAACCGGGACAGCCCCACAATGAGCAGTTCTTC
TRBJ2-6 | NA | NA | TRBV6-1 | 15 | CASSERLSGANVLTF | TGTGCCAGCAGTGAACGTCTCTCTGGGGCCAACGTCCTGACTTTC
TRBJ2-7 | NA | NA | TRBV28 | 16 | CASSLGVRVNSYEQYF | TGTGCCAGCAGTTTAGGGGTCAGGGTTAATTCCTACGAGCAGTACTTC
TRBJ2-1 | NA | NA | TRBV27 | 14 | CASSFPGSYNEQFF | TGTGCCAGCAGTTTTCCAGGGTCCTACAATGAGCAGTTCTTC
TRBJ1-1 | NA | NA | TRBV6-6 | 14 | CASIEYGPPGEAFF | TGTGCCAGCATTGAATACGGACCCCCGGGAGAAGCTTTCTTT
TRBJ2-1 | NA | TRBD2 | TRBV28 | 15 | CASSLGLADYNEQFF | TGTGCCAGCAGTTTAGGTCTAGCGGACTACAATGAGCAGTTCTTC
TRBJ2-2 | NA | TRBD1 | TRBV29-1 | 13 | CSVEETGSGELFF | TGCAGCGTTGAAGAGACAGGGAGCGGGGAGCTGTTTTTT
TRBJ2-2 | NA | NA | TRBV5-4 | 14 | CASSLVLAPGELFF | TGTGCCAGCAGCTTGGTGCTGGCCCCCGGGGAGCTGTTTTTT
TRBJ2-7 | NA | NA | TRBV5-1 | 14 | CASMDTPAGYEQYF | TGCGCCAGCATGGATACACCCGCGGGCTACGAGCAGTACTTC
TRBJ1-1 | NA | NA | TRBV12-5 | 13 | CASGPRGLGEAFF | TGTGCTAGTGGGCCAAGGGGACTCGGTGAAGCTTTCTTT
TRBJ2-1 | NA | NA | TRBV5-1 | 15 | CASRSLRSTYNEQFF | TGCGCCAGCAGAAGTTTGCGGAGCACCTACAATGAGCAGTTCTTC
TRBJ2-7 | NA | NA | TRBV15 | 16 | CATSRGSTGTGYEQYF | TGTGCCACCAGCAGAGGGTCAACAGGGACGGGCTACGAGCAGTACTTC
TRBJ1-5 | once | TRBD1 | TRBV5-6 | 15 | CASSSAGQGAQPQHF | TGTGCCAGCAGCTCCGCCGGACAGGGTGCGCAGCCCCAGCATTTT
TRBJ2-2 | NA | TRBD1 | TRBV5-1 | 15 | CASSLGTGTTGELFF | TGCGCCAGCAGCTTGGGGACAGGGACCACCGGGGAGCTGTTTTTT
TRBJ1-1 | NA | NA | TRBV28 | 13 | CASSLQGNTEAFF | TGTGCCAGCAGTTTACAGGGGAACACTGAAGCTTTCTTT
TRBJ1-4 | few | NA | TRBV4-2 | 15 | CASSQGGANGEKLFF | TGTGCCAGCAGCCAAGGCGGGGCGAACGGTGAAAAACTGTTTTTT
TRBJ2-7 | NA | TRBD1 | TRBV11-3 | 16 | CASSSYSGQGNHEQYF | TGTGCCAGCAGCAGCTACTCGGGACAGGGGAACCACGAGCAGTACTTC
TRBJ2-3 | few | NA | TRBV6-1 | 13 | CASSGMETDTQYF | TGTGCCAGCAGTGGCATGGAGACAGATACGCAGTATTTT
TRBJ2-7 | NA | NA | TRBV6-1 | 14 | CASRLTEATYEQYF | TGTGCCAGCAGGCTGACAGAAGCAACCTACGAGCAGTACTTC
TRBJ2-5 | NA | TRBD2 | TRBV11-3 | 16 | CASSPLILRGSETQYF | TGTGCCAGCAGCCCACTAATTCTTCGCGGGAGTGAGACCCAGTACTTC
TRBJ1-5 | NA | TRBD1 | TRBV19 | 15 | CASKAYRGEGQPQHF | TGTGCCAGTAAAGCGTACAGGGGCGAGGGTCAGCCCCAGCATTTT
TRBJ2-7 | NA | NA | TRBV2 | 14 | CASSELGQGYEQYF | TGTGCCAGCAGTGAACTTGGGCAGGGCTACGAGCAGTACTTC
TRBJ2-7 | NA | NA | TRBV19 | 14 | CASSWGGGGYEQYF | TGTGCCAGTAGCTGGGGAGGGGGAGGCTACGAGCAGTACTTC
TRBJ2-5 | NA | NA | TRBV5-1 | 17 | CASSLAPMTGQQETQYF | TGCGCCAGCAGCTTGGCCCCGATGACAGGCCAACAAGAGACCCAGTACTTC
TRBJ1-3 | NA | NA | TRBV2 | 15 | CASGDRMRSKNTIYF | TGTGCCAGCGGTGATAGGATGAGGTCCAAAAACACCATATATTTT
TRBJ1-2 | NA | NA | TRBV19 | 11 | CASRGRAGYTF | TGTGCCAGTAGAGGCAGGGCTGGCTACACCTTC
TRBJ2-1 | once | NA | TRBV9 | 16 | CASSAGTPPGWNEQFF | TGTGCCAGCAGCGCTGGGACTCCCCCAGGGTGGAATGAGCAGTTCTTC